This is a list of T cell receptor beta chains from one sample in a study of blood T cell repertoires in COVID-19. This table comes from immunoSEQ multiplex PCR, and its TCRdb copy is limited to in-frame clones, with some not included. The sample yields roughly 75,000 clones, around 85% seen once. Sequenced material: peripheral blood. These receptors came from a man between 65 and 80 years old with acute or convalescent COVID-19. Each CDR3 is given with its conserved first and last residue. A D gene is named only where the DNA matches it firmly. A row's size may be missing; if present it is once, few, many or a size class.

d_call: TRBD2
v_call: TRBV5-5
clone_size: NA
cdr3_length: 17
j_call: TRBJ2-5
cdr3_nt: TGTGCCAGCAACACTGGCCGGACTAGCGGGGAGGGAGAGACCCAGTACTTC
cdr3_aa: CASNTGRTSGEGETQYF

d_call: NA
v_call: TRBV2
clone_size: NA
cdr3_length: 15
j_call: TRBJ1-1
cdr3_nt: TGTGCCAGCAGTGAAGGGGACACAATGAACACTGAAGCTTTCTTT
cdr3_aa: CASSEGDTMNTEAFF

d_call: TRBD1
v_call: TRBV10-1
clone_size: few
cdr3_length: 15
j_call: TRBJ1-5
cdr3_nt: TGCGCCAGCAGCAAAGACAGGGATGGGGATCGGCCCCAGCATTTT
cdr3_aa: CASSKDRDGDRPQHF

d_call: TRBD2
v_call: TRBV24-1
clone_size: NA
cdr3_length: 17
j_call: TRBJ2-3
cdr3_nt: TGTGCCACCAGTGATTTGCTGCGCGGGAGGGCCGGGTATACGCAGTATTTT
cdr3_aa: CATSDLLRGRAGYTQYF

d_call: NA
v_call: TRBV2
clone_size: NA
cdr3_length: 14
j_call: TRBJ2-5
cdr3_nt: TGTGCCAGCAGTGATGCCCGAGGACAAGAGACCCAGTACTTC
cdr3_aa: CASSDARGQETQYF

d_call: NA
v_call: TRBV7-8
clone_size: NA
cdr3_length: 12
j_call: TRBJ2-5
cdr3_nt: TGTGCCAGCAGCTTATCTACCGAGACCCAGTACTTC
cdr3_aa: CASSLSTETQYF

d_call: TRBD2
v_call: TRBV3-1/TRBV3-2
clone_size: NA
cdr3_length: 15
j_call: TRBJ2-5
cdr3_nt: TGTGCCAGCAGCCAAGATGGGGGGGGCCAAGAGACCCAGTACTTC
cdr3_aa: CASSQDGGGQETQYF

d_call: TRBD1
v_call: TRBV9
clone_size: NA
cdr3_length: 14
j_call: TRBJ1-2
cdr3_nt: TGTGCCAGCAGCACGGGACAGGGTTACTATGGCTACACCTTC
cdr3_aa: CASSTGQGYYGYTF

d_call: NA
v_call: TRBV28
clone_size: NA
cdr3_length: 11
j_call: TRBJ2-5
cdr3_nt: TGTGCCAGCAGTTCCCCGGAGACCCAGTACTTC
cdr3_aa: CASSSPETQYF

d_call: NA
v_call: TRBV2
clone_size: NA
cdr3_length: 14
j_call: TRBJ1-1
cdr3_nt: TGTGCCAGCAGTGTCGGCAGGTTGAACACTGAAGCTTTCTTT
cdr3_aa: CASSVGRLNTEAFF

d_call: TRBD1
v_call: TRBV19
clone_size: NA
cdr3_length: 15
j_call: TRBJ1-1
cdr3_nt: TGTGCCAGTAGTCCCGGGACAGGGCGTGACACTGAAGCTTTCTTT
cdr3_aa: CASSPGTGRDTEAFF

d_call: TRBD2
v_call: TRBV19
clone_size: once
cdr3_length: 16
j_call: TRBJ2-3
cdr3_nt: TGTGCCAGTAGTATGGGCAGACTAGCGAGCACAGATACGCAGTATTTT
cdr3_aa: CASSMGRLASTDTQYF

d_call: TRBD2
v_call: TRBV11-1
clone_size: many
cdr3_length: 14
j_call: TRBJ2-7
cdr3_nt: TGTGCCAGCAAACGGAAGCGGGAGGGTAACGAGCAGTACTTC
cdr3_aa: CASKRKREGNEQYF

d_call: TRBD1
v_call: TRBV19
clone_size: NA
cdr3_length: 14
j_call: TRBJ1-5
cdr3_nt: TGTGCCAGTAGTGAGTCAGGGGGAGATCAGCCCCAGCATTTT
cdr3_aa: CASSESGGDQPQHF

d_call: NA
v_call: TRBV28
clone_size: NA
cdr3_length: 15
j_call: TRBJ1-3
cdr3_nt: TGTGCCAGCAGTTTAACCGGGGGCTCTGGAAACACCATATATTTT
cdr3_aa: CASSLTGGSGNTIYF

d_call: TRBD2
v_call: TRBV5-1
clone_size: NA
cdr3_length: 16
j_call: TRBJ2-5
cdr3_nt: TGCGCCAGCAGCTCCGGGACTAGCGGGAGAGGGGAGACCCAGTACTTC
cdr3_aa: CASSSGTSGRGETQYF

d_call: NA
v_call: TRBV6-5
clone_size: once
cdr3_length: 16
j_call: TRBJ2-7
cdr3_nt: TGTGCCAGCAGTTACTTCACCCCCCAACAGGGCTCCCAGCAGTACTTC
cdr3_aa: CASSYFTPQQGSQQYF

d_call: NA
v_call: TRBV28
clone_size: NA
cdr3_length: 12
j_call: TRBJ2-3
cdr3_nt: TGTGCCAGCCAGACGAGGGCAAGTACGCAGTATTTT
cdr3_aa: CASQTRASTQYF

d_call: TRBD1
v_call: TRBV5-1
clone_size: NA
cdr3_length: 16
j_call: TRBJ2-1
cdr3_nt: TGCGCCAGCAGCTTGTTGGGACAGGGGGTTAACAATGAGCAGTTCTTC
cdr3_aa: CASSLLGQGVNNEQFF

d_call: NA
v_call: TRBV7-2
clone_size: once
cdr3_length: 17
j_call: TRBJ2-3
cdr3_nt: TGTGCCAGCAGCCTGGGGGCAGGTGGCGGGGGTTTGAATACGCAGTATTTT
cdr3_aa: CASSLGAGGGGLNTQYF

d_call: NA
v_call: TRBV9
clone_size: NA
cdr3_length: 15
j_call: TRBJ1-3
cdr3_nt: TGTGCCAGCAGCGTACTGGGACAATCTGGAAACACCATATATTTT
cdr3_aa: CASSVLGQSGNTIYF

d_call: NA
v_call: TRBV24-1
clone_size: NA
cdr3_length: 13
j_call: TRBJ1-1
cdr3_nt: TGTGCCACCAGTGACCCCAGGGACACTGAAGCTTTCTTT
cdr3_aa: CATSDPRDTEAFF

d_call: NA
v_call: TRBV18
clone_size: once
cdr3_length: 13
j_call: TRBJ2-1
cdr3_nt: TGTGCCAGCTCACCAAAGGGGGATTTTGAGCAGTTCTTC
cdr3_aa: CASSPKGDFEQFF

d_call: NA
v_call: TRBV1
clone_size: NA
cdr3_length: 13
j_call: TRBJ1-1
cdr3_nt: TGCACCAGCAGCCATCCCAGGGATGGCGAAGCTTTCTTT
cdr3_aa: CTSSHPRDGEAFF

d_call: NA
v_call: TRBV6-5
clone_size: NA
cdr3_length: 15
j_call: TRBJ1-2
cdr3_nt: TGTGCCAGCAGTTCTTGGGGCGACAGTCACTATGGCTACACCTTC
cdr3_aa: CASSSWGDSHYGYTF

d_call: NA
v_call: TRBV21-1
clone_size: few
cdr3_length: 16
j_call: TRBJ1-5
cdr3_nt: TGTGCCAGCAGCAGATACCCGGGATTTAGCAATCAGCCCCAGCATTTT
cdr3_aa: CASSRYPGFSNQPQHF

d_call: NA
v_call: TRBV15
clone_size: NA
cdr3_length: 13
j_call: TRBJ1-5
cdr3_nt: TGTGCCACCAGCAGAGAATTCCGGCAGCCCCAGCATTTT
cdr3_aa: CATSREFRQPQHF

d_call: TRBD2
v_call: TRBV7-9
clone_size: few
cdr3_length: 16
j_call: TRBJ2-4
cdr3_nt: TGTGCCAGCAGCTTAGACTCTTTTGGACTAGTAAACATTCAGTACTTC
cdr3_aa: CASSLDSFGLVNIQYF

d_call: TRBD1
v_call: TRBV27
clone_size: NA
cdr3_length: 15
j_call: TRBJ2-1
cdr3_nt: TGTGCCAGCAGGTTGGACAGGACCCTGGGCAATGAGCAGTTCTTC
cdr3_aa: CASRLDRTLGNEQFF

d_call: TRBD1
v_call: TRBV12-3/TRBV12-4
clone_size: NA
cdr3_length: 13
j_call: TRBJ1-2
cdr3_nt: TGTGCCAGCACTTTCGGACAGGACTATGGCTACACCTTC
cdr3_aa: CASTFGQDYGYTF

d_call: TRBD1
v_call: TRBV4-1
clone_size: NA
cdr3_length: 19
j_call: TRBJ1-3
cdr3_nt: TGCGCCAGCAGCCAGACTAAGGGGACAGTTGGCCCGACGGGAAACACCATATATTTT
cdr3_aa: CASSQTKGTVGPTGNTIYF

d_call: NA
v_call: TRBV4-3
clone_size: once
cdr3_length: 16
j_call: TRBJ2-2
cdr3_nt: TGCGCCAGCAGCCCGCGGGCCGCCTCGAACACCGGGGAGCTGTTTTTT
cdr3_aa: CASSPRAASNTGELFF

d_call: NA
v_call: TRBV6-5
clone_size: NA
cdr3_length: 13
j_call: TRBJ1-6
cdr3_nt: TGTGCCAGCAAAACAGTTTATAATTCACCCCTCCACTTT
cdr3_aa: CASKTVYNSPLHF

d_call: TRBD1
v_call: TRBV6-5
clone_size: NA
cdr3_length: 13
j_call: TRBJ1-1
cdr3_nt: TGTGCCAGCAGTTTCGGACAGGGGGATCAAGCTTTCTTT
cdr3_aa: CASSFGQGDQAFF

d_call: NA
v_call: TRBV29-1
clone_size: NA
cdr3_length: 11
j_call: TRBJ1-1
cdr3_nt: TGCAGCGTTGACTCCAACACTGAAGCTTTCTTT
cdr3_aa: CSVDSNTEAFF

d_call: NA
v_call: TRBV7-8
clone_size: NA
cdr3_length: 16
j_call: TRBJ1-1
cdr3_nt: TGTGCCAGCAGCTTAGATACCGGACTCCTAGGAACTGAAGCTTTCTTT
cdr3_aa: CASSLDTGLLGTEAFF

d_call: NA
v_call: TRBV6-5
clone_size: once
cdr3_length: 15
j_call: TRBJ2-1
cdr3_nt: TGTGCCAGCAGCCCCGACTCCGCGGCCTACAATGAGCAGTTCTTC
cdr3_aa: CASSPDSAAYNEQFF

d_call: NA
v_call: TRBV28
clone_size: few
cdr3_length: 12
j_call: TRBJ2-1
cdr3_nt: TGTGCCAGCAGGGGGACTTACAATGAGCAGTTCTTC
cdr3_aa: CASRGTYNEQFF

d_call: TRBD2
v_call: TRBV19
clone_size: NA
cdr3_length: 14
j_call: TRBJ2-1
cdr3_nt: TGTGCCAGTAGTATCCGACTAGCCGAACGAGAGCAGTTCTTC
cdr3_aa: CASSIRLAEREQFF

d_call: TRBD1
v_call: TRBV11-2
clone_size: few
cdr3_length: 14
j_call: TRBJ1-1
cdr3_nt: TGTGCCAGCAGCTTCTACAGGGGCGGCACTGAAGCTTTCTTT
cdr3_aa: CASSFYRGGTEAFF

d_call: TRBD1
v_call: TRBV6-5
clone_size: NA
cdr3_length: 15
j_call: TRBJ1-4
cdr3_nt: TGTGCCAGCAGCTCTGACAGGGGGCGCGGTGAAAAACTGTTTTTT
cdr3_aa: CASSSDRGRGEKLFF

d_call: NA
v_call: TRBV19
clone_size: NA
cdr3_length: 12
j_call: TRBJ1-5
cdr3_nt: TGTGCTTCCGGGCCAGGGAACCAGCCCCAGCATTTT
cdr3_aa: CASGPGNQPQHF

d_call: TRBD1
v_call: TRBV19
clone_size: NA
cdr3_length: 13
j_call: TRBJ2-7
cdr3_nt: TGTGCCAGCAGTAGGGACAGCCTCTACGAGCAGTACTTC
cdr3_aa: CASSRDSLYEQYF

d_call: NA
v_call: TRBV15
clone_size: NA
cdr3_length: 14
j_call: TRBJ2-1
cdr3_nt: TGTGCCACCAGCAGAGGCGCTAGCGAGAATGAGCAGTTCTTC
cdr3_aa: CATSRGASENEQFF

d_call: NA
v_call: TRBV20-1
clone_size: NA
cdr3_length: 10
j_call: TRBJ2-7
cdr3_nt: TGCAGTGCTGAGACCTACGAGCAGTACTTC
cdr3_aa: CSAETYEQYF

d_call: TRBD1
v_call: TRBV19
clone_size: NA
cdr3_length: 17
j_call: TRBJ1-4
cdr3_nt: TGTGCCAGTAGTCCGCCTCGGACAGGGGGCGATTTTGAAAAACTGTTTTTT
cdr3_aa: CASSPPRTGGDFEKLFF

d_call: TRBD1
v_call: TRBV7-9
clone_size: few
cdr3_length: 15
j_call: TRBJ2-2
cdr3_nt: TGTGCCAGCAGCCCTACTGACAGGGCGGACAGGGAGCTGTTTTTT
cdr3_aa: CASSPTDRADRELFF

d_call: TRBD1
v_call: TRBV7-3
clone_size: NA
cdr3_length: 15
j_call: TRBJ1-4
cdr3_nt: TGTGCCAGCAGCCCCACAGGGGCGAATGGGGAAAAACTGTTTTTT
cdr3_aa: CASSPTGANGEKLFF

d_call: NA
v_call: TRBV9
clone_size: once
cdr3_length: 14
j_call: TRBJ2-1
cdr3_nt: TGTGCCAGCAGCGTAAAGGGGCGCGACAATGAGCAGTTCTTC
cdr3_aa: CASSVKGRDNEQFF

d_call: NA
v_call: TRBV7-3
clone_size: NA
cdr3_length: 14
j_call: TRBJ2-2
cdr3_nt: TGTGCCAGCAGCAAACGTAGCGGTTCCGGGGAGCTGTTTTTT
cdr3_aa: CASSKRSGSGELFF

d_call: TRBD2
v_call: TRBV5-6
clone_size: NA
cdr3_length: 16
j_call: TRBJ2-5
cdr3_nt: TGTGCCAGCAGCTTTGCTAGCGGGGGGGCTCTAGAGACCCAGTACTTC
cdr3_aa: CASSFASGGALETQYF

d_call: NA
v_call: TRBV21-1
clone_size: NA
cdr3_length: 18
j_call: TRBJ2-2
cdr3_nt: TGTGCCAGCAGCAATCCCGAAACGGGTACAGGGAACACCGGGGAGCTGTTTTTT
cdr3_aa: CASSNPETGTGNTGELFF

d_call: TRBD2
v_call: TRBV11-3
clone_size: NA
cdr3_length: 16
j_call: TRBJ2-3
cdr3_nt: TGTGCCAGCGCACCGGGACTAGCGGGGCGCACAGATACGCAGTATTTT
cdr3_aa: CASAPGLAGRTDTQYF

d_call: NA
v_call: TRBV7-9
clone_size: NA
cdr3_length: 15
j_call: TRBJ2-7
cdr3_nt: TGTGCCAGCAGCCCCGAGGACAAGAGCTCCTACGAGCAGTACTTC
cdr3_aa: CASSPEDKSSYEQYF

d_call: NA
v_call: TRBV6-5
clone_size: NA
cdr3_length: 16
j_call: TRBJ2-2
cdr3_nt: TGTGCCAGCAGTTACTCGGGCAGATTAAACACCGGGGAGCTGTTTTTT
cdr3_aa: CASSYSGRLNTGELFF